This TCR beta chain was recovered during a study of naive and memory T cell subsets. An equimolar mix of two oligonucleotides served as the beta constant-region primer for TRBC1 and TRBC2. The ligated cDNA underwent four PCR rounds using SP2 and nested alpha and beta constant-region primers. TCRdb processed the UMI-ligation and nested PCR reads anew with MiXCR; each CDR3 protein has one entry. The repertoire includes about 150,000 distinct CDR3 sequences, 22% of them detected once, and roughly 0.1% sits in the top ten. The CDR3 contains 12 residues. The V gene end was trimmed by 3 bases and the J gene end by 12 bases; junction bases not matched to a gene: 5. Germline values: CDR1 SGHVS, CDR2 FNYEAQ. Overnight CMV lysate stimulation of fresh PBMCs defined donor CMV status by CD4+ IFNgamma. Many counts were recorded for this clonotype. Its antigen remains unidentified. Findings and caveats of the study: Possibly reflecting memory cells re-expressing CD45RA, a few larger clonotypes occurred in naive repertoires, especially CD8. In naive cells, over 85% of TCR sequences were seen only once.

The clonotype comes from a human donor in good health. Sequenced material: naive CD4+ T cells from blood. This rearrangement joins TRBV7-6 to TRBJ1-1; 9 bases match TRBD1. CDR3 DNA sequence: TGTGCCAGCAGCTTGGAACAGGGGGCACCTTTCTTT. Encoded protein: CASSLEQGAPFF.